This T cell receptor (beta chain) was obtained from a study of T cells after yellow fever vaccination. Study-wide context: When fractions had low cell numbers, they were prepared with SMART-Seq v4 Ultra Low Input.

Germline V gene lookup returns CDR1 SNHLY and CDR2 FYNNEI. This CDR3 has 15 residues. With 3 bases clipped from V and 2 bases from J, the junction kept 1 base outside the gene matches. TCR cDNA, made by 5'RACE template switching, carried an added universal primer site and UMIs. One entry per CDR3 protein, called by TCRdb with MiXCR from the 5' RACE reads. The table has tens of thousands of distinct CDR3 sequences, 3.5% to 5% seen once. Broader study findings: Subsequent to the booster, the majority of primary-vaccination clones reappeared (approximately 95% CD4, 85% to 90% CD8). FACS-sorted repertoires could contain abundant clonotypes contaminating from the bulk population.

This clonotype was detected ten times or more. What it binds is not known. V is TRBV2 and J is TRBJ2-5; TRBD2 agrees at 12 bases. The sequence came from a man aged 25-45 years who received the YFV17D yellow fever vaccine. This sample comprised CD8+ T cells sorted from PBMCs, obtained 5 days after the yellow fever booster vaccination. DNA of the CDR3: TGTGCCAGCAGTGATCTAGCGGGAGGGCAAGAGACCCAGTACTTC. As protein: CASSDLAGGQETQYF.